The 23 T cell receptor beta chains below come from one sample, sequenced in a study of CD8 T cells in ankylosing spondylitis. TCRdb reprocessed the 5' RACE reads with MiXCR, giving one entry per CDR3 protein. The sample has about 240,000 distinct CDR3 sequences, approximately 12% seen once. Sequenced material: blood, either unsorted or a sorted T cell fraction (not recorded which). The receptors originated from a male donor with ankylosing spondylitis or in good health (not recorded which).

This clonotype was seen at least ten times. DNA of the CDR3: TGTGCCAGCGGGAATAGGGGCACCGGGGAGCTGTTTTTT. It is translated as CASGNRGTGELFF. This chain links TRBV2 with TRBJ2-2; maybe TRBD1 (5 bases). Germline values: CDR1 SNHLY, CDR2 FYNNEI. The V end was cut by 8 bases, the J end by 4 bases, with 11 bases between. The CDR3 covers 13 residues. The full variable domain, with the rest looked up from reference TRBV2 and TRBJ2-2, is EPEVTQTPSHQVTQMGQEVILRCVPISNHLYFYWYRQILGQKVEFLVSFYNNEISEKSEIFDDQFSVERPDGSNFTLKIRSTKLEDSAMYFCASGNRGTGELFFGEGSRLTVL.

The J gene is TRBJ2-1, the V gene TRBV15; D remains ambiguous. V gave up 1 base and J gave up 0 bases, with 7 bases separating them. This CDR3 comprises 15 residues. The germline V gene has CDR1 LNHNV and CDR2 YYDKDF (reference sequence). The CDR3, as DNA: TGTGCCACCAGCAGAGGAATAAGCTCCTACAATGAGCAGTTCTTC. Encoded protein: CATSRGISSYNEQFF.

This clonotype was seen at least ten times. The rearrangement joins TRBV3-1 to TRBJ2-3; 7 bases agree with TRBD2. The ends lost 1 base at V and 8 bases at J; junction bases unmatched: 15. In germline, CDR1 is LGHDT, CDR2 YNNKEL (reference sequence). This CDR3 region has 17 residues. This CDR3 reads CASSQGRAGPLRGTQYF. CDR3 DNA sequence: TGTGCCAGCAGCCAAGGTCGAGCGGGGCCGTTAAGAGGTACGCAGTATTTT.

The table lists this clonotype with many counts. The rearrangement joins TRBV12-3 or TRBV12-4 to TRBJ1-5; 7 bases agree with TRBD1. With 7 bases clipped from V and 7 bases from J, the junction kept 10 bases outside the gene matches. CDR3 length: 14 residues. As DNA, the CDR3 is TGTGCCAGCACCCTCAGACAGGGATCGCAGCCCCAGCATTTT. Encoded protein: CASTLRQGSQPQHF.

The genes are TRBV25-1 and TRBJ2-5; TRBD1 aligns across 8 bases. J was trimmed by 0 bases and V by 4 bases; bases with no gene match: 7. The CDR3 length is 16 residues. Germline CDR1 reads MGHDK; CDR2 reads SYGVNS. CDR3 region: CASSGEDREYQETQYF. DNA for the CDR3: TGTGCCAGCAGTGGAGAGGACAGGGAGTACCAAGAGACCCAGTACTTC.

Many counts were recorded for this clonotype. V is TRBV12-3 or TRBV12-4 and J is TRBJ1-5; no definite D call. The CDR3 covers 11 residues. The ends were cut back, 6 bases at V and 11 bases at J, with 11 bases in the middle. CDR3 residues: CASSPGGAQHF. The DNA for the CDR3 is TGTGCCAGCAGCCCGGGTGGGGCCCAGCATTTT.

This chain uses TRBV7-9 with TRBJ2-1; a weak D match, TRBD1 (5 bases). CDR1 is SEHNR and CDR2 is FQNEAQ in the germline V gene (reference sequence). V was clipped by 3 bases and J by 15 bases, with 12 bases between them. CDR3 size: 11 residues. In DNA form, the CDR3 reads TGTGCCAGCAGCTTCGGCCAGGGCGGGTTCTTC. Its translation is CASSFGQGGFF.

This clonotype was seen at least ten times. The rearrangement joins TRBV29-1 to TRBJ2-7, with D hard to call. CDR3 size: 13 residues. Trimming pared 3 bases from V and 0 bases from J, leaving 9 bases between. CDR1 and CDR2 from the germline V gene are SQVTM and ANQGSEA. CDR3: CSVELVGSYEQYF. CDR3 coding DNA: TGCAGCGTTGAGCTGGTCGGCTCCTACGAGCAGTACTTC.

This clonotype was recorded many times. The chain employs TRBV12-3 or TRBV12-4 and TRBJ1-3; no clear D gene. The CDR3 is 14 amino acids. V lost 4 bases and J lost 3, with 10 bases in between. The CDR3 spells CASSSAAGGNTIYF. The CDR3 nucleotides read TGTGCCAGCAGTTCCGCAGCCGGTGGAAACACCATATATTTT.

This clonotype was detected ten times or more. The V gene is TRBV5-1, the J gene TRBJ1-1; 8 bases are a match to TRBD1. Germline V gene sequence: CDR1 SGHRS, CDR2 YFSETQ. Unmatched junction bases numbered 12, after V lost 4 bases and J lost 4 bases. This CDR3 comprises 16 residues. The CDR3 DNA follows: TGCGCCAGCAGCCGGGGCCAGGGGGCCTGGGGCACTGAAGCTTTCTTT. Amino acid sequence: CASSRGQGAWGTEAFF. The full variable domain, its missing parts supplied by reference TRBV5-1 and TRBJ1-1, is KAGVTQTPRYLIKTRGQQVTLSCSPISGHRSVSWYQQTPGQGLQFLFEYFSETQRNKGNFPGRFSGRQFSNSRSEMNVSTLELGDSALYLCASSRGQGAWGTEAFFGQGTRLTVV.

This clonotype was seen ten or more times. This rearrangement joins TRBV5-1 to TRBJ2-3; TRBD1 matches 10 bases. V lost 6 bases to trimming and J lost 4 bases; unmatched junction nucleotides: 2. The CDR3 consists of 13 residues. CDR1 SGHRS and CDR2 YFSETQ come from the germline V gene. The DNA of the CDR3 is TGCGCCAGCACCGACAGGGGGCCAGATACGCAGTATTTT. This encodes CASTDRGPDTQYF.

This clonotype was seen repeatedly, ten times or more. The J gene is TRBJ2-3, the V gene TRBV20-1, with D possibly being TRBD2 (5 bases). The CDR3 contains 15 residues. The V and J ends lost 3 bases and 2 bases respectively, with 15 bases between them. Germline V gene sequence: CDR1 DFQATT, CDR2 SNEGSKA (reference sequence). CDR3 amino acids: CSASASGSNTDTQYF. In nucleotides, the CDR3 is TGCAGTGCTAGTGCTTCGGGGTCGAACACAGATACGCAGTATTTT.

This chain joins TRBV7-2 and TRBJ2-2; unclear D gene. The CDR3 is made up of 13 amino acids. Germline V CDR1 and CDR2: SGHTA, FQGNSA. Trimming shortened V by 5 bases and J by 5 bases, and 9 bases separated the two germline ends. CDR3 DNA sequence: TGTGCCAGCAGCATTACAAAAACCGGGGAGCTGTTTTTT. Its protein product is CASSITKTGELFF.

This clonotype has ten or more counts. This chain uses TRBV5-1 with TRBJ2-7; no clear D gene. The ends were cut back, 0 bases at V and 5 bases at J, with 6 bases in the middle. The germline CDR1 and CDR2 sequences are SGHRS and YFSETQ. This CDR3 region has 12 residues. The CDR3 bases are TGCGCCAGCAGCTTGGAAATCAACGAGCAGTACTTC. Translated, it gives CASSLEINEQYF. The full variable domain, rest sourced from reference TRBV5-1 and TRBJ2-7, is KAGVTQTPRYLIKTRGQQVTLSCSPISGHRSVSWYQQTPGQGLQFLFEYFSETQRNKGNFPGRFSGRQFSNSRSEMNVSTLELGDSALYLCASSLEINEQYFGPGTRLTVT.

The rearrangement links TRBV12-5 to TRBJ2-7; D remains unclear. Per germline, CDR1 LGHNT and CDR2 FRNRAP. The CDR3 runs 14 residues. The ends were cut back, 2 bases at V and 1 base at J, with 9 bases in the middle. The CDR3, as DNA: TGTGCTAGTGGTTTGCTCACTACTTCCTACGAGCAGTACTTC. This codes for CASGLLTTSYEQYF.

The V call is TRBV6-1, the J call TRBJ2-2; 8 nucleotides align to TRBD1. The CDR3 loop spans 15 amino acids. V lost 6 bases, J lost 4 bases, and 7 bases stayed unmatched. The V gene's germline CDR1 is MNHNS and CDR2 SASEGT. The CDR3 DNA reads TGTGCCAGCAGATGGGACAGGTCGGGCACCGGGGAGCTGTTTTTT. The encoded protein is CASRWDRSGTGELFF.

This clonotype was observed many times. V and J are TRBV9 and TRBJ2-3; D is unresolved. There are 17 residues in the CDR3. Looked up from germline, CDR1 is SGDLS and CDR2 is YYNGEE. The V gene lost 2 bases and the J gene lost 4 bases, with 20 bases spanning the gap. In nucleotides, the CDR3 is TGTGCCAGCAGCGTGGGGATGGGTGAGTGGATGGCAGATACGCAGTATTTT. This sequence encodes CASSVGMGEWMADTQYF.

This clonotype was recorded at least ten times. The rearrangement uses TRBV20-1 and TRBJ2-1, with 8 bases matching TRBD2. The CDR3 is 15 residues long. Germline values: CDR1 DFQATT, CDR2 SNEGSKA (reference sequence). V dropped 0 bases and J dropped 7; count of bases not matched to a gene: 8. CDR3 DNA sequence: TGCAGTGCTAGAGACTTCGGGAGGGCCCGGAATGAGCAGTTCTTC. Residues: CSARDFGRARNEQFF.

The CDR3 region is CASSLDRVYGYTF. CDR3 nucleotides: TGTGCCAGCAGTCTCGACAGGGTCTATGGCTACACCTTC. The chain recombines TRBV12-3 or TRBV12-4 with TRBJ1-2; TRBD1 matches at 7 bases. V dropped 5 bases and J dropped 4; count of bases not matched to a gene: 4. There are 13 residues in the CDR3.

This clonotype was found many times. The chain links TRBV11-2 to TRBJ2-1; D is perhaps TRBD2 (5 bases). Trimming shortened V by 2 bases and J by 9 bases, and 14 bases separated the two germline ends. The V gene's germline CDR1 is SGHAT and CDR2 FQNNGV. This CDR3 spans 14 amino acids. CDR3 in amino acids: CASSLNRGIGEQFF. CDR3 DNA sequence: TGTGCCAGCAGCTTAAATAGAGGGATCGGTGAGCAGTTCTTC.

This clonotype was observed at least ten times. The chain carries TRBV20-1 and TRBJ1-5; D remains unclear. The CDR3 contains 15 residues. CDR1 and CDR2 (germline): DFQATT, SNEGSKA (reference sequence). Trimming left V 1 base short and J 5 bases short, with 15 bases between. The CDR3 DNA is TGCAGTGCTAGAGTCCCCCTGGGAGGTGATCAGCCCCAGCATTTT. Protein: CSARVPLGGDQPQHF.

This clonotype occurred a few times. The J gene is TRBJ2-5, the V gene TRBV20-1; D unclear. The CDR3 has 10 amino acids. Germline values: CDR1 DFQATT, CDR2 SNEGSKA (reference sequence). The V end was cut by 3 bases, the J end by 5 bases, with 4 bases between. The CDR3 loop reads CSASVETQYF. CDR3 nucleotides: TGCAGTGCTAGTGTGGAGACCCAGTACTTC.

Many counts were recorded for this clonotype. This chain uses TRBV29-1 with TRBJ2-2, with TRBD2 as a possible D gene (5 bases). Trimming pared 6 bases from V and 5 bases from J, leaving 16 bases between. The CDR3 has 14 amino acids. Germline V gives CDR1 SQVTM, CDR2 ANQGSEA. CDR3 sequence reads: CSVVIGSGTGELFF. The CDR3, as DNA: TGCAGCGTCGTCATCGGCTCGGGGACCGGGGAGCTGTTTTTT.